This T cell receptor beta chain was identified in a study of blood T cell repertoires in COVID-19. As for the study in general: The origin of the acute and convalescent COVID-19 samples was the United States, Italy and Spain.

CDR1 and CDR2 (germline): KGHSH, LQKENI. This CDR3 is built from 15 residues. V dropped 3 bases and J dropped 0 bases, with 11 bases sitting between them. Study processing details: Estimated nucleated cell counts came from reference gene primer amplification. Profiled with immunoSEQ multiplex PCR; TCRdb holds only in-frame clones, not every one. V and J calls and clone size are those listed in that table; D and trimming were worked out from the DNA. The data contain some 80,000 clones, roughly 79% of them singletons. The sequence came from a man of 80 years or more with acute or convalescent COVID-19. The specimen sequenced was peripheral blood. The genes are TRBV18 and TRBJ1-1; D gene unclear. The CDR3, as DNA: TGTGCCAGCTCACCGTTGTCAGGCTTGAACACTGAAGCTTTCTTT. Amino acid sequence: CASSPLSGLNTEAFF.